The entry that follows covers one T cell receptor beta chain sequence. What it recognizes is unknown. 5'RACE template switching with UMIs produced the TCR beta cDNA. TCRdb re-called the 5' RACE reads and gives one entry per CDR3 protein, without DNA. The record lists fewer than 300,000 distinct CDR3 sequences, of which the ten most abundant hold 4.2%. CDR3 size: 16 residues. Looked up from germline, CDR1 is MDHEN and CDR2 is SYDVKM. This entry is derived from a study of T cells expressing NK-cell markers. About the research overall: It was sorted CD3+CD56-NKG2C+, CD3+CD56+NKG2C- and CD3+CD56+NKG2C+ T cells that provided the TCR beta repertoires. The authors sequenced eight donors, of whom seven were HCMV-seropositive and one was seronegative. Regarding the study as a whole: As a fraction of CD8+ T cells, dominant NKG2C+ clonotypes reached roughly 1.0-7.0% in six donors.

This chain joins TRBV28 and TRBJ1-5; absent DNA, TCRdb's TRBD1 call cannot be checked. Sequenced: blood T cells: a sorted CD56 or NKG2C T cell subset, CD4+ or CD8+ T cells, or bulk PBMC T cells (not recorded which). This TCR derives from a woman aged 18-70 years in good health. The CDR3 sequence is CASIQGGTPSNQPQHF.